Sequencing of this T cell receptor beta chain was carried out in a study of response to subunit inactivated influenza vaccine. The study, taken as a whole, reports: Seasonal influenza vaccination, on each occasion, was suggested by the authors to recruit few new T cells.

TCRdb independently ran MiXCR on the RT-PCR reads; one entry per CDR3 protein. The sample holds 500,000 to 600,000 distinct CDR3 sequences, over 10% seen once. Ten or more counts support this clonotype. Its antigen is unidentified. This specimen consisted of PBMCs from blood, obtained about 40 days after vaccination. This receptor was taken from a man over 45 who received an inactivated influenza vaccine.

The CDR3 sequence: CASSPSDRFPYEQYF. CDR3 coding DNA: TGTGCCAGCTCACCCTCCGACAGGTTCCCTTACGAGCAGTACTTC. The chain has TRBV18 and TRBJ2-7, with D perhaps matching TRBD1 (6 bases). Trimming pared 3 bases from V and 4 bases from J, leaving 16 bases between. This CDR3 contains 15 residues. CDR1 is KGHSH, CDR2 LQKENI, per germline.